The present TCR beta chain was sequenced within a study of cytomegalovirus exposure and HLA in healthy donors. Study context: Assignment to the Caucasian-associated ancestry cluster applied to about 80% of the approximately 360 genotyped donors.

The study's findings and limits: Later analysis demonstrated an association between a missense DCLRE1C variant and TCR beta V- and J-gene trimming. Productive status was seen about 87% or about 30% of the time for most TCR beta V segments in an earlier analysis. A later analysis linked 15,000 to 20,000 TCR beta sequences to HLA alleles at 0.05 false discovery rate.

Germline assignment: CDR1 LNHDA and CDR2 SQIVND (reference sequence). V was pared by 6 bases and J by 1 base, with 13 bases between. This CDR3 is built from 15 residues. On this clone: Its specificity is unknown.

The PCR ran on 60 Vbeta and 13 Jbeta primers. The method was immunoSEQ multiplex PCR; TCRdb's version includes in-frame clones alone and lacks a portion of them. Here the sample table reports fewer than 85,000 clones. The sequence derives from a man aged 30 to 39 in good health and CMV-seronegative. The sequenced sample consisted of PBMCs. The chain uses TRBV19 and TRBJ1-5, with a possible D match to TRBD1 (5 bases). CDR3 in DNA: TGTGCCAGTAGACGGACACTTGGGAGCAATCAGCCCCAGCATTTT. The encoded protein is CASRRTLGSNQPQHF.